These T cell receptor beta chains were read from a single sample in a study of a mutant IDH1 vaccine in newly diagnosed glioma. The data were produced by immunoSEQ multiplex PCR, yet TCRdb's version contains in-frame clones alone and is incomplete. The repertoire consists of tens of thousands of clones, with about four fifths occurring once and the leading ten covering more than 3%. The antigens of these receptors remain unknown. The specimen comprised PBMCs, sampled from a glioma patient whose treatment included an IDH1 peptide vaccine. The origin of the receptors is a man aged 25-45 years with glioma. The CDR3 runs from the conserved cysteine through the conserved F or W. The D gene is left open where the match is weak. Only some rows state a clone size, as once, few, many or a class for expanded clones.

clone_size	d_call	v_call	j_call	cdr3_nt	cdr3_aa
NA	TRBD1	TRBV18	TRBJ2-1	TGTGCCAGCTCAGACAGACAGGGGACCTACAATGAGCAGTTCTTC	CASSDRQGTYNEQFF
NA	TRBD1	TRBV28	TRBJ1-5	TGTGCCAGCAGTTTCAGGGACAGTGATAGCAATCAGCCCCAGCATTTT	CASSFRDSDSNQPQHF
NA	TRBD1	TRBV28	TRBJ2-6	TGTGCCAGCAGTTCCACAGGGGCAGGGGCCAACGTCCTGACTTTC	CASSSTGAGANVLTF
NA	NA	TRBV15	TRBJ1-6	TGTGCCACCAGCAGATCCAAGATGGGGACTTCACCCCTCCACTTT	CATSRSKMGTSPLHF
once	TRBD2	TRBV28	TRBJ2-7	TGTGCCAGCAGTCAAGGACTAGCTCGGCACGAGCAGTACTTC	CASSQGLARHEQYF
NA	NA	TRBV5-1	TRBJ2-2	TGCGCCAGCAGCTTGGGGTCCAGTAACACCGGGGAGCTGTTTTTT	CASSLGSSNTGELFF
NA	NA	TRBV5-1	TRBJ1-6	TGCGCCAGCAGCTGGGATGCAGTGGCTTGGTCTCCCCTCCACTTT	CASSWDAVAWSPLHF
NA	NA	TRBV29-1	TRBJ1-1	TGCAGCGCAATCCCAGTGAACACTGAAGCTTTCTTT	CSAIPVNTEAFF
NA	TRBD2	TRBV12-5	TRBJ2-7	TGTGCTAGTGGGCCAAGGACTAGCGTCTACGAGCAGTACTTC	CASGPRTSVYEQYF
NA	NA	TRBV30	TRBJ1-1	TGTGCCTGGAGTTGGCAGACGAACACTGAAGCTTTCTTT	CAWSWQTNTEAFF
NA	TRBD1	TRBV12-5	TRBJ2-2	TGTGCTAGTGGTTCGGGACAGGCGGGAACCGGGGAGCTGTTTTTT	CASGSGQAGTGELFF
NA	NA	TRBV6-4	TRBJ1-6	TGTGCCAGCAGTGAGAGGGGGAATTCACCCCTCCACTTT	CASSERGNSPLHF
NA	NA	TRBV9	TRBJ1-6	TGTGCCAGCAGCGGTACGGCCGTTAATTCACCCCTCCACTTT	CASSGTAVNSPLHF
NA	NA	TRBV10-1	TRBJ1-1	TGCGCCAGCTCTGACGGGGGAATGAACACTGAAGCTTTCTTT	CASSDGGMNTEAFF
NA	NA	TRBV27	TRBJ2-6	TGTGCCAGCAGTTACACTGCCGCGGCCTCTGGGGCCAACGTCCTGACTTTC	CASSYTAAASGANVLTF
NA	NA	TRBV5-1	TRBJ1-1	TGCGCCAGCAGCTTGGTCGGAAACCTCTCCCGGGGCACTGAAGCTTTCTTT	CASSLVGNLSRGTEAFF
NA	NA	TRBV5-1	TRBJ2-3	TGCGCCAGCAGCTTGGCCGGGTTGGGGATTTGGGACACGCAGTATTTT	CASSLAGLGIWDTQYF
NA	NA	TRBV9	TRBJ2-7	TGTGCCAGCAGCGTAGCTAATGGCGAGCAGTACTTC	CASSVANGEQYF
NA	NA	TRBV19	TRBJ1-6	TGTGCCAGTAGTATTGGAATTCGCGGGGCCGGGACACCCCTCCACTTT	CASSIGIRGAGTPLHF
few	NA	TRBV7-9	TRBJ1-6	TGTGCCAGCAGCCCTCTAGGAAGGGATTCACCCCTCCACTTT	CASSPLGRDSPLHF
NA	NA	TRBV27	TRBJ1-5	TGTGCCAGCAGTCTGGGCCCCCATCAGCCCCAGCATTTT	CASSLGPHQPQHF
NA	TRBD1	TRBV30	TRBJ1-2	TGTGCCTGGAGTGGACCCCACCCAGGGGGCAGGGAAGGCTCCTATGGCTACACCTTC	CAWSGPHPGGREGSYGYTF
NA	NA	TRBV5-1	TRBJ2-5	TGCGCCAGCAGTATGGGTGTAGTCCAAGAGACCCAGTACTTC	CASSMGVVQETQYF
NA	NA	TRBV9	TRBJ1-2	TGTGCCAGCAGCGTAGCTAGTGGGGGTGTCGACTATGGCTACACCTTC	CASSVASGGVDYGYTF
NA	TRBD2	TRBV7-9	TRBJ2-7	TGTGCCAGCAGGCCACTACTAGCGGGGGGGTACGAGCAGTACTTC	CASRPLLAGGYEQYF
NA	NA	TRBV9	TRBJ2-7	TGTGCCAGCAGCCCCGAGGACGGGGACAACGAGCAGTACTTC	CASSPEDGDNEQYF
NA	TRBD2	TRBV7-9	TRBJ2-3	TGTGCCAGCAGCTACGGGGGGGCCTGGGCAGATACGCAGTATTTT	CASSYGGAWADTQYF
NA	TRBD1	TRBV19	TRBJ1-4	TGTGCCAGTACCACTCGACAGGGCCGGAGTGAAAAACTGTTTTTT	CASTTRQGRSEKLFF
NA	NA	TRBV5-1	TRBJ2-3	TGCGCCAGCAGCTCAACAGGGACCGGGATCACAGATACGCAGTATTTT	CASSSTGTGITDTQYF
few	TRBD1	TRBV2	TRBJ1-5	TGTGCCAGCAGGCGGGACAGGGGCAATCAGCCCCAGCATTTT	CASRRDRGNQPQHF
NA	NA	TRBV10-2	TRBJ1-1	TGCGCCAGCAGTGACGGGGGGCGACTGAACACTGAAGCTTTCTTT	CASSDGGRLNTEAFF
few	TRBD1	TRBV29-1	TRBJ1-1	TGCAGCGTTGGGGGGGACAGGTTGAACACTGAAGCTTTCTTT	CSVGGDRLNTEAFF
NA	TRBD1	TRBV14	TRBJ1-5	TGTGCCAGCAGCCAGAAGGGGGCAGGTCAGCCCCAGCATTTT	CASSQKGAGQPQHF
once	NA	TRBV11-2	TRBJ1-6	TGTGCCAGCAGCCCCCCAGGAGGGGAGCTTTATAATTCACCCCTCCACTTT	CASSPPGGELYNSPLHF
NA	NA	TRBV11-2	TRBJ2-3	TGTGCCAGCAGCGCGATCGGGGGACAATATTCCGCAGATACGCAGTATTTT	CASSAIGGQYSADTQYF
NA	TRBD2	TRBV19	TRBJ2-1	TGTGCCAGTAGTATTCTTTTCTCGGGGACTAGCGGGGGGACCCTCTACAATGAGCAGTTCTTC	CASSILFSGTSGGTLYNEQFF
NA	NA	TRBV28	TRBJ2-1	TGTGCCAGCAGTCCTTCCGGGACTGGACGTTACAATGAGCAGTTCTTC	CASSPSGTGRYNEQFF
NA	NA	TRBV7-6	TRBJ1-1	TGTGCCAGCAGCTTAGGGCTGGGGATGACTTTCTTT	CASSLGLGMTFF